This is a list of T cell receptor beta chains from one sample in a study of T cells in Graves' hyperthyroidism and ophthalmopathy. Each CDR3 protein gets one entry after TCRdb re-called the multiplex PCR reads with MiXCR. The sample records 350,000 to 400,000 distinct CDR3 sequences, 15% to 20% being singletons. Sequencing used blood. The origin of the receptors is a woman younger than 30 with Graves' hyperthyroidism. CDR3s include the opening cysteine and the closing phenylalanine or tryptophan. D genes are given only for firm matches. A clone size is listed for some rows: how often the clone was seen (once, few, many), or a class if it is expanded.

d_gene	v_gene	abundance	j_gene	CDR3aa
.	TRBV15	many	TRBJ1-5	CATSRDWLGGNSNQPQHF
.	TRBV28	many	TRBJ2-7	CASSAIDNYEQYF
.	TRBV7-8	.	TRBJ1-1	CASSLGTVKGEAFF
.	TRBV12-5	few	TRBJ2-5	CASTGGGPRETQYF
TRBD1	TRBV12-3/TRBV12-4	many	TRBJ1-3	CASSPRQGARNTIYF
TRBD1	TRBV29-1	many	TRBJ1-2	CSVEEQGALGGYTF
TRBD1	TRBV7-6	many	TRBJ2-7	CASSWDSYLLYEQYF
TRBD1	TRBV10-1	.	TRBJ2-5	CASSEDRGRETQYF
.	TRBV15	many	TRBJ1-1	CATSGRVGAEAFF
.	TRBV6-5	many	TRBJ1-1	CASSFKGRRDTEAFF
TRBD2	TRBV7-2	many	TRBJ2-7	CASSPAGTRAYEQYF
.	TRBV29-1	.	TRBJ2-7	CSVGSPGSSYEQYF
TRBD1	TRBV6-5	many	TRBJ2-7	CASSPRTGIYEQYF
.	TRBV9	many	TRBJ1-2	CASSEGLLYGYTF
TRBD1	TRBV27	many	TRBJ1-1	CASRKDRGNTEAFF
.	TRBV5-1	.	TRBJ2-5	CASRRTELETQYF
TRBD1	TRBV30	.	TRBJ1-2	CACRDRYYGYTF
.	TRBV12-3/TRBV12-4	many	TRBJ1-2	CASSFLAYGYTF
.	TRBV28	many	TRBJ2-2	CASSSRQNTGELFF
TRBD1	TRBV5-1	many	TRBJ1-1	CASSTGQGGAFF
.	TRBV10-3	many	TRBJ1-3	CAISEAQPGHSGNTIYF
.	TRBV5-6	few	TRBJ1-1	CASSLTGLVTEAFF
TRBD2	TRBV15	many	TRBJ2-5	CATSRDLAGAQETQYF
TRBD2	TRBV7-3	.	TRBJ2-7	CASSLGHGRFYEQYF
.	TRBV24-1	many	TRBJ1-2	CATSDPGGYTF
.	TRBV6-1	.	TRBJ2-5	CASSEIRVNQETQYF
.	TRBV11-3	many	TRBJ2-2	CASSFRGNTGELFF